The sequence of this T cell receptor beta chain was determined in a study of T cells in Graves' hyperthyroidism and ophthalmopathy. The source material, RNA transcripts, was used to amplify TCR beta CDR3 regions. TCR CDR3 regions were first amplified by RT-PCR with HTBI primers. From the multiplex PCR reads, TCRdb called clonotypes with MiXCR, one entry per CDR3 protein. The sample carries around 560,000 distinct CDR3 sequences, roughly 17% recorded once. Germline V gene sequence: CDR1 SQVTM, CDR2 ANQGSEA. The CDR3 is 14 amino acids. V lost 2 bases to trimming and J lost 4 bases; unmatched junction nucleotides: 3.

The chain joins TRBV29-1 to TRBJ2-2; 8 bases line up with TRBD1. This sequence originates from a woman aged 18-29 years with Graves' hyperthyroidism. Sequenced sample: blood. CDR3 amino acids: CSVEQGAGTGELFF. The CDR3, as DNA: TGCAGCGTTGAACAGGGGGCTGGCACCGGGGAGCTGTTTTTT.